This T cell receptor beta chain comes out of a study of cytomegalovirus exposure and HLA in healthy donors. Study findings and constraints: As was reported, the HLA-A and HLA-B alleles of most subjects were accurately predicted from TCR beta sequences. The study designated 150 or so TCR beta chains cytomegalovirus-associated.

To note about this clone: Its antigen is unknown.

The CDR3 is 16 amino acids. Germline V gene sequence: CDR1 SGHVS, CDR2 FQNEAQ. The trim removed 2 bases at V and 0 bases at J, leaving 3 bases unmatched. Primers: 60 Vbeta forward and 13 Jbeta reverse. Produced via immunoSEQ multiplex PCR; TCRdb's table is partial and in-frame only. There are some 160,000 clones in the sample; 84% occur only once, and nearly 6.5% lies in the top ten. The receptor comes from a man between 45 and 60 years old in good health and CMV-seropositive. The rearrangement links TRBV7-8 to TRBJ2-5; 10 nucleotides line up with TRBD2. Material for sequencing was PBMCs. The CDR3 protein is CASSLLLAGNQETQYF. In DNA form, the CDR3 reads TGTGCCAGCAGCTTACTACTAGCGGGGAACCAAGAGACCCAGTACTTC.